The 29 T cell receptor beta chains below were found in one sample sequenced in a study of vaccination and CD4 T cells after COVID-19. Which antigens these TCRs recognize remains unknown. Described treatment: 10-day PBMC culture with coronavirus spike peptide pools or control peptides (ViraFEST assay). Sequencing of the DNA from cultured CD4+ T cells was carried out with the Oncomine TCR Beta short-read assay. TCRdb passed the PCR reads through MiXCR, listing each CDR3 protein once. The table has some 11,000 distinct CDR3 sequences, 45% to 55% seen once. The sample taken for sequencing was CD4+ T cells from blood, cultured in vitro. These receptors came from a human donor who had recovered from COVID-19.

V usage is TRBV6-2 or TRBV6-3 and J usage is TRBJ2-1, with a possible D match to TRBD2 (6 bases). Germline CDR1 MNHEY, CDR2 SVGEGT. Trimming cost V 2 bases and J 9 bases, with 20 bases left between them. The CDR3 is 16 residues long. CDR3 nucleotides: TGTGCCAGCAGTTACCAGACCGGGACTCCCCTCCCTGAGCAGTTCTTC. Encoded protein: CASSYQTGTPLPEQFF.

This clonotype was counted a few times. The chain uses TRBV2 and TRBJ2-5; no firm D call. The CDR3 is 11 residues long. Trimming took off 5 bases at V and 5 bases at J, with 6 bases between the two ends. Germline V CDR1 and CDR2: SNHLY, FYNNEI. This chain's CDR3 is CASSLQETQYF. The CDR3 region has the DNA TGTGCCAGCAGTTTACAGGAGACCCAGTACTTC.

The chain uses TRBV29-1 and TRBJ1-1; D is unresolved. Germline V gene lookup returns CDR1 SQVTM and CDR2 ANQGSEA. Between the trimmed V and J ends, which lost 4 bases and 0 bases, there was a span of 9 bases. The CDR3 runs 13 residues. The CDR3 sequence: CSVAGLVNTEAFF. For the CDR3, the DNA is TGCAGCGTTGCCGGGTTGGTGAACACTGAAGCTTTCTTT.

This clonotype was seen only a few times. The CDR3, as DNA: TGTGCCAGCACTTGGGCGGGGGCTCACACCGGGGAGCTGTTTTTT. Its protein product is CASTWAGAHTGELFF. The chain recombines TRBV12-3 or TRBV12-4 with TRBJ2-2; tentatively, D is TRBD2 (7 bases). CDR3 length equals 15 residues. V was trimmed by 7 bases and J by 3 bases, leaving 15 bases between them.

V usage is TRBV18 and J usage is TRBJ2-1, with TRBD2 as a possible D gene (5 bases). The germline V and J ends were trimmed by 6 bases and 1 base, with 13 bases remaining between them. The CDR3 covers 15 residues. Per the germline V gene, CDR1 is KGHSH and CDR2 is LQKENI. DNA of the CDR3: TGTGCCAGCTCTCCGGGGAGTAGATCCTACAATGAGCAGTTCTTC. Translation: CASSPGSRSYNEQFF.

The V call is TRBV28, the J call TRBJ2-2; D is perhaps TRBD1 or TRBD2 (6 bases each). The CDR3 runs 16 residues. Looked up from germline, CDR1 is MDHEN and CDR2 is SYDVKM. V was trimmed by 8 bases and J by 2 bases, leaving 18 bases between them. The CDR3 DNA is TGTGCCAGCGGATTAGGCTGGGGGGCAAACACCGGGGAGCTGTTTTTT. Residues: CASGLGWGANTGELFF.

The chain joins TRBV20-1 to TRBJ2-3; D uncertain. From germline, CDR1 is DFQATT and CDR2 SNEGSKA (reference sequence). The CDR3 has 13 amino acids. The CDR3 nucleotides are TGCAGGTGTTCAGCACTTCGCACAGATACGCAGTATTTT. Translated: CRCSALRTDTQYF.

V and J are TRBV25-1 and TRBJ2-5, with TRBD1 identical over 9 bases. V shed 8 bases and J 5 bases; nucleotides not matched to a gene: 6. Germline V lookup: CDR1 MGHDK, CDR2 SYGVNS. This CDR3 has 13 residues. CDR3 DNA sequence: TGTGCCAGCGGACTCGGGACAGGGGAGACCCAGTACTTC. Its translation: CASGLGTGETQYF.

This clonotype has just a few counts. The rearrangement uses TRBV20-1 and TRBJ2-7; 8 nucleotides match TRBD2. The CDR3 spans 16 residues. Germline assignment: CDR1 DFQATT and CDR2 SNEGSKA (reference sequence). The trim removed 4 bases at V and 1 base at J, leaving 12 bases unmatched. Here the CDR3 reads CSATRASGPGSYEQYF. The CDR3, as DNA: TGCAGTGCTACCCGGGCTAGCGGGCCCGGGTCCTACGAGCAGTACTTC.

The V gene is TRBV6-1, the J gene TRBJ2-1; D might be TRBD1 or TRBD2, each matching 5 bases. The CDR3 spans 15 residues. The germline CDR1 and CDR2 sequences are MNHNS and SASEGT. Between the trimmed V and J ends, which lost 6 bases and 5 bases, there was a span of 17 bases. Here the CDR3 reads CASSRPTRGDNEQFF. For the CDR3, the DNA is TGTGCCAGCAGCCGACCAACCAGAGGGGACAATGAGCAGTTCTTC.

The J gene is TRBJ2-3, the V gene TRBV6-4, with 10 nucleotides matching TRBD2. The length of the CDR3 is 16 residues. Germline V gene data show CDR1 as MRHNA and CDR2 as SNTAGT. The junction had 3 bases not matched to a gene; V was cut back by 3 bases and J by 0 bases. CDR3 region: CASSEGLATSTDTQYF. CDR3 DNA: TGTGCCAGCAGTGAGGGACTAGCGACAAGCACAGATACGCAGTATTTT.

This chain links TRBV15 with TRBJ2-5, with D possibly matching TRBD1 (6 bases). Trimming pared 5 bases from V and 7 bases from J, leaving 20 bases between. CDR1 is LNHNV and CDR2 is YYDKDF in the germline V gene (reference sequence). CDR3 length equals 15 residues. The CDR3 reads CATSSRQAPEGTQYF. The CDR3, as DNA: TGTGCCACCAGCTCTCGACAGGCGCCGGAAGGGACCCAGTACTTC.

The rearrangement links TRBV7-9 to TRBJ2-7; a weak D match, TRBD2 (6 bases). This CDR3 is 16 amino acids long. V lost 5 bases to trimming and J lost 9 bases, with 26 bases between them. Germline lookup yields CDR1 SEHNR and CDR2 FQNEAQ (reference sequence). CDR3 amino acids: CASSPAGGNSLAGQYF. The CDR3 nucleotides read TGTGCCAGCAGCCCCGCTGGCGGGAATTCTTTGGCTGGGCAGTACTTC.

The chain carries TRBV18 and TRBJ2-7, with 7 bases that match TRBD1. J lost 5 bases, V lost 4 bases, and 11 bases had no gene match. CDR3 length: 15 residues. The germline V gene has CDR1 KGHSH and CDR2 LQKENI. The CDR3 reads CASSLAGSGGHEQYF. The CDR3 bases are TGTGCCAGCTCACTCGCTGGTTCAGGGGGTCACGAGCAGTACTTC.

This rearrangement joins TRBV7-2 to TRBJ2-1; a possible D gene is TRBD2 (5 bases). The CDR3 runs to 13 residues. Trimming stripped 4 bases from V and 9 bases from J, with 13 bases between. The germline gives CDR1 SGHTA, CDR2 FQGNSA. The CDR3 spells CASSYRPSGEQFF. In nucleotides, the CDR3 is TGTGCCAGCAGCTACCGTCCCAGCGGTGAGCAGTTCTTC.

This chain's CDR3 is CASSLSFLQETQYF. The CDR3 DNA is TGTGCCAGCAGCTTAAGCTTCCTCCAAGAGACCCAGTACTTC. The V call is TRBV7-2, the J call TRBJ2-5, with no clear D. CDR1 and CDR2 from the germline V gene are SGHTA and FQGNSA. The V and J ends lost 2 bases and 1 base respectively, with 8 bases between them. The CDR3 loop spans 14 amino acids.

This chain links TRBV5-1 with TRBJ1-6; D perhaps matches TRBD1 (6 bases). V dropped 4 bases and J dropped 9 bases, with 20 bases sitting between them. CDR1 SGHRS and CDR2 YFSETQ come from the germline V gene. This CDR3 spans 16 amino acids. This CDR3 reads CASSPGDKGTTSPLHF. The CDR3 DNA reads as TGCGCCAGCAGCCCGGGGGACAAGGGGACGACTTCACCCCTCCACTTT.

The J gene is TRBJ2-7, the V gene TRBV5-4; D could derive from TRBD1 or TRBD2 (5 bases each). The germline V gene encodes CDR1 SGHNT and CDR2 YYREEE (reference sequence). The CDR3 has 15 residues. V lost 4 bases to trimming and J lost 0 bases, with 14 bases between them. The CDR3, as DNA: TGTGCCAGCAGCCGCCAGGGAGTAAGCTCCTACGAGCAGTACTTC. The encoded protein is CASSRQGVSSYEQYF.

The CDR3 protein is CASSSRTSGRRSYNEQFF. CDR3 nucleotide sequence: TGTGCCAGCAGCTCGCGGACTAGCGGGAGGCGCTCCTACAATGAGCAGTTCTTC. This chain connects TRBV5-6 to TRBJ2-1; the match to TRBD2 covers 14 bases. Germline V gene lookup returns CDR1 SGHDT and CDR2 YYEEEE. V shed 3 bases and J 0 bases; nucleotides not matched to a gene: 5. CDR3 length equals 18 residues.

This clonotype was seen more than once but under ten times. The V and J genes are TRBV18 and TRBJ1-4, with D unclear. Germline CDR1 reads KGHSH; CDR2 reads LQKENI. CDR3 length equals 15 residues. The ends were cut back, 1 base at V and 5 bases at J, with 11 bases in the middle. Here the CDR3 reads CASSPQHGSNEKLFF. CDR3 nucleotides: TGTGCCAGCTCACCACAGCACGGTTCAAATGAAAAACTGTTTTTT.

This rearrangement joins TRBV28 to TRBJ2-2, with unresolved D. V lost 2 bases, J lost 6 bases, and 4 bases lay in between. The CDR3 extends over 12 amino acids. Germline CDR1 and CDR2: MDHEN and SYDVKM. For the CDR3, the DNA is TGTGCCAGCAGTTTAGGGTCCGGGGAGCTGTTTTTT. Amino acid sequence: CASSLGSGELFF.

The chain uses TRBV18 and TRBJ2-5; D unclear. Germline V CDR1 and CDR2: KGHSH, LQKENI. This CDR3 spans 14 amino acids. Trimming pared 4 bases from V and 3 bases from J, leaving 12 bases between. The CDR3 reads CASSLDLSEETQYF. The DNA for the CDR3 is TGTGCCAGCTCACTAGACCTTTCTGAAGAGACCCAGTACTTC.

This clonotype has only one observation. This chain joins TRBV20-1 and TRBJ2-7, with 9 positions matching TRBD1. The CDR3 is 16 amino acids. The V and J ends lost 4 bases and 1 base, in that order; junction bases with no gene match: 11. Looked up from germline, CDR1 is DFQATT and CDR2 is SNEGSKA (reference sequence). The CDR3 is CSATDPGQGISYEQYF. In DNA, the CDR3 is TGCAGTGCTACCGACCCGGGACAGGGTATTTCCTACGAGCAGTACTTC.

This clonotype was detected only a few times. V is TRBV6-5 and J is TRBJ2-1; 9 bases align to TRBD2. The V segment lost 4 bases and the J segment 9 bases; nucleotides outside the gene matches: 13. CDR1 MNHEY and CDR2 SVGAGI come from the germline V gene. The CDR3 is 16 residues long. CDR3 bases: TGTGCCAGCAGTTTCACCGGGACTAGCCGTTGGGGTGAGCAGTTCTTC. Protein product: CASSFTGTSRWGEQFF.

The V call is TRBV11-3, the J call TRBJ2-6; D is ambiguous. The germline V gene has CDR1 SGHNT and CDR2 YENEEA. This CDR3 region has 14 residues. The germline V and J ends were trimmed by 5 bases and 2 bases, with 7 bases remaining between them. The CDR3: CASSERPGANVLTF. CDR3 DNA sequence: TGTGCCAGCAGCGAAAGGCCTGGGGCCAACGTCCTGACTTTC.

Worth noting for this clonotype: This sequence may be a read error, since a much larger clone differs from it by one base. The chain recombines TRBV6-5 with TRBJ2-7; D is perhaps TRBD2 (5 bases). Germline CDR1 MNHEY, CDR2 SVGAGI. The length of the CDR3 is 13 residues. CDR3 sequence (DNA): TGTGCCGGCAGTTACGCTTCTAGCTATGGGCAGTACTTC. Encoded protein: CAGSYASSYGQYF.

This clonotype was counted a few times. The CDR3 is CASSSHRGTEAFF. The CDR3 region has the DNA TGTGCCAGCAGCTCCCACCGGGGGACTGAAGCTTTCTTT. The chain carries TRBV7-2 and TRBJ1-1; weak D call: TRBD1 (5 bases). The CDR3 is made up of 13 amino acids. Between the trimmed V and J ends, which lost 4 bases and 5 bases, there was a span of 11 bases. Germline values: CDR1 SGHTA, CDR2 FQGNSA.

This chain connects TRBV12-3 or TRBV12-4 to TRBJ2-7, with D unresolved. The CDR3 runs to 13 residues. V was shortened by 0 bases and J by 4 bases, with 7 bases between the two germline ends. This CDR3 is CASSLAAGYEQYF. CDR3 nucleotide sequence: TGTGCCAGCAGTTTAGCTGCCGGGTACGAGCAGTACTTC.

V is TRBV12-3 or TRBV12-4 and J is TRBJ1-2, with D perhaps matching TRBD1 (6 bases). Between the trimmed V and J ends, which lost 3 bases and 4 bases, there was a span of 15 bases. The CDR3 contains 15 residues. CDR3 nucleotides: TGTGCCAGCAGTTTTAGGCAGGGGCAAATCTATGGCTACACCTTC. It yields the protein CASSFRQGQIYGYTF.